The 5 T cell receptor beta chains presented below share a single source sample, sequenced in a study of shared clonotypes between healthy human individuals. The table came from immunoSEQ multiplex PCR; TCRdb's copy has only in-frame clones and leaves some out. The profile shows around 510,000 clones, 90% to 97% of them singletons. Sample: naive CD4+ T cells sorted from blood. Indicated subset: CD45RA+ positively selected. These receptors all stem from a woman aged 30 to 39 in good health.

The chain joins TRBV5-1 to TRBJ2-5; TRBD2 is a possible D gene (5 bases). The CDR3 sequence is 15 residues long. Germline lookup yields CDR1 SGHRS and CDR2 YFSETQ. The ends were cut back, 0 bases at V and 3 bases at J, with 12 bases in the middle. In DNA, the CDR3 is TGCGCCAGCAGCTTGGACGGGAAGGGCGAAGAGACCCAGTACTTC. Its translation is CASSLDGKGEETQYF. Together with reference TRBV5-1 and TRBJ2-5, the CDR3 gives the full variable domain: KAGVTQTPRYLIKTRGQQVTLSCSPISGHRSVSWYQQTPGQGLQFLFEYFSETQRNKGNFPGRFSGRQFSNSRSEMNVSTLELGDSALYLCASSLDGKGEETQYFGPGTRLLVL.

The rearrangement joins TRBV6-5 to TRBJ1-1, with D possibly TRBD1 on 5 matching bases. The V end lost 3 bases, the J end lost 0 bases, and 14 bases lay between the germline ends. Germline loops: CDR1 MNHEY, CDR2 SVGAGI. The CDR3 extends over 16 amino acids. Here the CDR3 DNA reads TGTGCCAGCAGTTATGGTTGGGGGGTCTTGAACACTGAAGCTTTCTTT. Amino acids: CASSYGWGVLNTEAFF.

CDR3 sequence reads: CASRAGDITGELFF. As DNA, the CDR3 is TGTGCCAGCAGGGCAGGGGATATCACCGGGGAGCTGTTTTTT. The chain combines TRBV2 with TRBJ2-2; D might be TRBD1 (6 bases). Between the trimmed V and J ends, which lost 6 bases and 4 bases, there was a span of 12 bases. The germline CDR1 and CDR2 sequences are SNHLY and FYNNEI. The CDR3 runs to 14 residues.

This sequence joins TRBV6-1 and TRBJ2-7, with 12 positions matching TRBD1. CDR1 and CDR2 from the germline V gene are MNHNS and SASEGT. Germline trimming cut 11 bases from V and 7 bases from J; bases unmatched to any gene: 15. The CDR3 runs 15 residues. CDR3 sequence (DNA): TGTGCCGCTGCTCCGGCGGGACAGGGGGCGGGAGAGCAGTACTTC. Amino acids: CAAAPAGQGAGEQYF.

V gene TRBV7-9 combines with J gene TRBJ2-3; possibly TRBD1 for D (5 bases). Per the germline V gene, CDR1 is SEHNR and CDR2 is FQNEAQ (reference sequence). The ends were cut back, 4 bases at V and 4 bases at J, with 6 bases in the middle. The CDR3 covers 12 residues. CDR3 region: CASSSGPDTQYF. As DNA, the CDR3 is TGTGCCAGCAGCTCAGGGCCAGATACGCAGTATTTT.